This TCR beta chain was identified in a study of monozygotic twins with inflammatory bowel disease (dated by TCRdb to 2018 to 2020). As for the study more broadly: In total, approximately 30 monozygotic twin pairs made up the full study: 19 Danish pairs, all IBD-discordant, plus nine German pairs, of which four were IBD-concordant and five were IBD-discordant. Each individual had, on average, about 151 000 unique TCRalpha sequences and 181 000 unique TCRbeta sequences available for analysis. Disease-associated traits were sought mainly through comparisons between IBD patients and their genetically identical healthy co-twins within discordant pairs.

Library construction relied on 5' RACE. Preparation of each TCR library used roughly 3.5 ug of total RNA. For each sample, cDNA synthesis with SMARTScribe reverse transcriptase was split into eight separate reactions. Unique molecular identifiers containing a 6-nucleotide sample barcode were introduced through template switching during cDNA synthesis. Two nested PCRs of roughly 16 and 10 cycles amplified the TCRalpha and TCRbeta cDNA, and bead purification followed each PCR. Before amplification, the cDNA was treated with uracil DNA-glycosylase and purified using the QIAquick PCR purification kit. The second PCR was the step at which Illumina TruSeq-compatible adapters and sample-specific barcodes were added. TapeStation and Qubit were used to check library quality and concentration, and 4 to 6 ng of each library was pooled. The pooled libraries were sequenced with 2 x 100 bp reads and custom sequencing primers on an Illumina HiSeq2500 single-index Rapid Run. In the paper's pipeline: MiGEC version 1.2.6 was used for UMI-based consensus assembly to correct PCR and sequencing errors. MiXCR version 2.1.1 handled V(D)J alignment, clonotype assembly and CDR3 extraction. Normalisation of gene usage, clonotype sharing and MAIT/NKT TCR abundance was achieved by analysing the top 1000, 10 000 and 20 000 clonotypes per sample. After downsampling to 27 000 UMIs, diversity was calculated as the inverse Simpson index using the vegan R package. Statistical testing used paired Mann-Whitney U tests on the discordant twin pairs and applied Benjamini-Hochberg correction for multiple testing. TCRdb reanalyzed the reads, keeping one entry per CDR3 protein sequence and omitting DNA. The V and J calls shown here were made by TCRdb, not taken from the authors' results. The table for this sample records approximately 150,000 distinct CDR3 sequences. The ten largest clonotypes hold roughly 2.6% of the sample.

From each donor, a roughly 2.5 ml peripheral blood sample was drawn into PAXgene tubes and stored at -80 degrees C. Total RNA was isolated from whole blood with the PAXgene blood miRNA kit on an automated QIAcube, without T cell sorting. Peripheral blood from monozygotic twin pairs who were concordant or discordant for inflammatory bowel disease underwent deep TCRalpha and TCRbeta repertoire profiling using unique molecular barcoding. Smoking habits were recorded for all twin pairs, and individuals were classified as current, former or never smokers. Points the paper makes about the study in general: Repertoire similarity did not differ between concordant and discordant twins, which could be due to limited statistical power. Compared with healthy twins, IBD patients had fewer clonotypes in common with other individuals, a difference most pronounced in patients showing signs of disease activity. Measured by the inverse Simpson index, TCRbeta repertoire diversity was lower in IBD patients than in their healthy co-twins. The results gave no support for a single strong signal or clonotype linked to IBD. Different T cell subtypes could not be distinguished in the analysis. Background noise and inter-individual variability may have been introduced into the repertoires by the differing immunosuppressive treatments among patients.

Its CDR3 holds 16 amino acids, cysteine through phenylalanine. The DNA is not on file. Based on the germline V gene (reference sequence), the CDR1 and CDR2 sequences are DFQATT and SNEGSKA. Turning to this clonotype: It lacks a known antigen.

Sequencing input: blood. This TCR derives from a human donor with ulcerative colitis or Crohn's disease, or a healthy co-twin of an affected twin (not recorded which). The rearranged segments are TRBV20-1 and TRBJ2-3; TCRdb returns TRBD2, unconfirmable since there is no DNA. This receptor carries the CDR3 CSAIASGRTVADTQYF.